Following are 18 T cell receptor beta chains from one sample sequenced in a study of T-cell memory formation after mild COVID-19. TCRdb reanalysed the 5' RACE reads using MiXCR and keeps one entry per CDR3 protein. The data contain about 560,000 distinct CDR3 sequences, roughly 22% of them singletons. The sequencing sample was made of PBMCs or a T cell subset sorted from them (not recorded which). The receptors stem from an adult woman who had mild COVID-19 (a few samples of this study predate the infection). Cell type and time point are not known.

This clonotype was counted only a few times. V gene TRBV20-1 combines with J gene TRBJ2-3, with 9 bases matching TRBD2. The V gene end was trimmed by 0 bases and the J gene end by 3 bases; junction bases not matched to a gene: 7. The germline V gene encodes CDR1 DFQATT and CDR2 SNEGSKA (reference sequence). This CDR3 spans 16 amino acids. This chain's CDR3 is CSARDRRLAGTDTQYF. CDR3 bases: TGCAGTGCTAGAGATAGGAGGCTAGCGGGAACAGATACGCAGTATTTT.

The V gene is TRBV2, the J gene TRBJ1-3; D is unresolved. This CDR3 has 14 residues. V dropped 6 bases and J dropped 0 bases, with 9 bases sitting between them. CDR1 is SNHLY, CDR2 FYNNEI, per germline. CDR3 in amino acids: CASSVKVSGNTIYF. In DNA form, the CDR3 reads TGTGCCAGCAGCGTGAAGGTCTCTGGAAACACCATATATTTT.

The chain has TRBV6-2 or TRBV6-3 and TRBJ2-7; TRBD2 matches at 13 bases. Germline CDR1 and CDR2: MNHEY and SVGEGT. CDR3 length: 16 residues. J was trimmed by 3 bases and V by 2 bases; bases with no gene match: 4. In nucleotides, the CDR3 is TGTGCCAGCAGTTACCGGACTAGCGGGAGTTACTACGAGCAGTACTTC. It yields the protein CASSYRTSGSYYEQYF.

This clonotype was counted ten times or more. The V and J genes are TRBV9 and TRBJ2-2; D not resolved. The CDR3 is 11 amino acids. The germline gives CDR1 SGDLS, CDR2 YYNGEE. The V end lost 3 bases, the J end lost 7 bases, and 4 bases lay between the germline ends. In nucleotides, the CDR3 is TGTGCCAGCAGCGCAGACGGGGAGCTGTTTTTT. Translating gives CASSADGELFF.

The chain couples TRBV5-5 to TRBJ2-1; D is unresolved. The CDR3 sequence is 17 residues long. Germline CDR1 SGHKS, CDR2 YYEKEE (reference sequence). V shed 2 bases and J shed 0 bases, with 15 bases lying between them. For the CDR3, the DNA is TGTGCCAGCAGCTTCCCTTGGGCCTTAGACTCCTACAATGAGCAGTTCTTC. This translates into CASSFPWALDSYNEQFF.

V and J are TRBV5-1 and TRBJ1-1; TRBD1 is a possible D gene (6 bases). The CDR3 sequence is 14 residues long. V lost 1 base to trimming and J lost 1 base, with 8 bases between them. Per germline, CDR1 SGHRS and CDR2 YFSETQ. The CDR3, as DNA: TGCGCCAGCAGCTTGCCAGGGGAGAACACTGAAGCTTTCTTT. It encodes CASSLPGENTEAFF.

The chain joins TRBV20-1 to TRBJ2-7; possible D gene TRBD1, 5 bases. The germline CDR1 and CDR2 sequences are DFQATT and SNEGSKA (reference sequence). With 0 bases removed from V and 0 bases from J, the gap between germline ends came to 12 bases. The CDR3 contains 15 residues. As DNA, the CDR3 is TGCAGTGCTAGAGATCGCGCAGGGATCTCCTACGAGCAGTACTTC. Translation gives CSARDRAGISYEQYF.

In its sample, this clonotype was seen a few times. The chain has TRBV9 and TRBJ1-1; perhaps TRBD1 as D (5 bases). Per germline, CDR1 SGDLS and CDR2 YYNGEE. Trimming took 3 bases from V and 6 from J, leaving 12 bases between them. The length of the CDR3 is 13 residues. The CDR3 DNA sequence: TGTGCCAGCAGCGCAGCAGGGACCCCTGAAGCTTTCTTT. It is translated as CASSAAGTPEAFF.

This clonotype turned up a few times. J is TRBJ2-1 and V is TRBV9, with a possible D match to TRBD2 (5 bases). CDR3 length: 16 residues. CDR1 is SGDLS, CDR2 YYNGEE, per germline. Trimming took off 0 bases at V and 6 bases at J, with 16 bases between the two ends. The CDR3 DNA sequence: TGTGCCAGCAGCGTAGTTGTGGGAGTATCCCCCAATGAGCAGTTCTTC. This codes for CASSVVVGVSPNEQFF.

This sequence joins TRBV13 and TRBJ2-1; 13 positions agree with TRBD2. After removal of 4 bases from V and 10 bases from J, the junction contained 4 bases not matched to a gene. CDR3 length equals 14 residues. Germline V gene sequence: CDR1 PRHDT, CDR2 FYEKMQ (reference sequence). This CDR3 is CASSSPGLAGEQFF. CDR3 in DNA: TGTGCCAGCAGCTCGCCGGGACTAGCGGGAGAGCAGTTCTTC.

The V call is TRBV5-4, the J call TRBJ2-1, with 9 positions matching TRBD2. Germline assignment: CDR1 SGHNT and CDR2 YYREEE (reference sequence). The trim removed 3 bases at V and 3 bases at J, leaving 7 bases unmatched. This CDR3 is 16 amino acids long. CDR3 sequence (DNA): TGTGCCAGCAGCTCGAAGGTAGCGGGGGACTACAATGAGCAGTTCTTC. This codes for CASSSKVAGDYNEQFF.

The chain recombines TRBV5-1 with TRBJ2-7; 12 bases line up with TRBD2. V lost 0 bases and J lost 6; bases outside the gene matches: 13. CDR3 length equals 18 residues. CDR1 is SGHRS and CDR2 is YFSETQ in the germline V gene. The CDR3 bases are TGCGCCAGCAGCTTGGAGGCTAGCGGGAGGGCCTTCGTTTCCGAGCAGTACTTC. Translation gives CASSLEASGRAFVSEQYF.

V usage is TRBV7-8 and J usage is TRBJ1-5; tentatively, D is TRBD1 (5 bases). The germline CDR1 and CDR2 sequences are SGHVS and FQNEAQ. The CDR3 sequence is 17 residues long. V dropped 0 bases and J dropped 9 bases, with 21 bases sitting between them. The CDR3 DNA reads as TGTGCCAGCAGCTTAGCCCGGGCGCCCCTTGGGGGAAGGCCCCAGCATTTT. Translated: CASSLARAPLGGRPQHF.

This clonotype came up a few times. V gene TRBV7-3 combines with J gene TRBJ2-1, with 10 bases matching TRBD2. The germline CDR1 and CDR2 sequences are SGHTA and FQGTGA. The CDR3 spans 17 residues. Losses at the gene ends were 2 bases for V and 0 bases for J; bases not matched to a gene: 4. CDR3 bases: TGTGCCAGCAGCTTACTACCTAGCGGGAGCTCCTACAATGAGCAGTTCTTC. Amino acids: CASSLLPSGSSYNEQFF.

This clonotype has more than one count but fewer than ten. The chain carries TRBV5-1 and TRBJ2-1, with TRBD2 identical over 14 bases. This CDR3 is 18 amino acids long. CDR1 is SGHRS, CDR2 YFSETQ, per germline. The V segment lost 7 bases and the J segment 0 bases; nucleotides outside the gene matches: 9. This CDR3 is CASDLGLAGAFSYNEQFF. CDR3 bases: TGCGCCAGCGATTTGGGACTAGCGGGGGCCTTCTCCTACAATGAGCAGTTCTTC. Variable domain in full (rest from reference TRBV5-1 and TRBJ2-1): KAGVTQTPRYLIKTRGQQVTLSCSPISGHRSVSWYQQTPGQGLQFLFEYFSETQRNKGNFPGRFSGRQFSNSRSEMNVSTLELGDSALYLCASDLGLAGAFSYNEQFFGPGTRLTVL.

This chain uses TRBV27 with TRBJ2-7, with 12 bases matching TRBD2. The CDR3 sequence is 19 residues long. V gave up 4 bases and J gave up 0 bases; unmatched junction bases: 13. The germline V gene encodes CDR1 MNHEY and CDR2 SMNVEV (reference sequence). CDR3 nucleotides: TGTGCCAGCAGTTCGACTACTGCAGGACTAGCGGGGATCTCCTACGAGCAGTACTTC. This encodes CASSSTTAGLAGISYEQYF.

The chain couples TRBV7-3 to TRBJ2-2; D ambiguous. V gave up 1 base and J gave up 7 bases, with 13 bases separating them. The germline CDR1 and CDR2 sequences are SGHTA and FQGTGA. The CDR3 totals 15 residues. CDR3 protein: CASSLRRYGHGELFF. CDR3 nucleotide sequence: TGTGCCAGCAGCTTAAGACGATATGGGCACGGGGAGCTGTTTTTT. The complete variable domain, with remaining parts taken from reference TRBV7-3 and TRBJ2-2, reads GAGVSQTPSNKVTEKGKYVELRCDPISGHTALYWYRQSLGQGPEFLIYFQGTGAADDSGLPNDRFFAVRPEGSVSTLKIQRTERGDSAVYLCASSLRRYGHGELFFGEGSRLTVL.

This chain links TRBV3-1 with TRBJ2-1, with D possibly TRBD1 on 6 matching bases. Between the trimmed V and J ends, which lost 6 bases and 9 bases, there was a span of 21 bases. The CDR3 has 15 residues. Germline V gene data show CDR1 as LGHDT and CDR2 as YNNKEL (reference sequence). Here the CDR3 DNA reads TGTGCCAGCAGTCAAACCCCCTCCAGGGGAAGTGAGCAGTTCTTC. Its protein product is CASSQTPSRGSEQFF.